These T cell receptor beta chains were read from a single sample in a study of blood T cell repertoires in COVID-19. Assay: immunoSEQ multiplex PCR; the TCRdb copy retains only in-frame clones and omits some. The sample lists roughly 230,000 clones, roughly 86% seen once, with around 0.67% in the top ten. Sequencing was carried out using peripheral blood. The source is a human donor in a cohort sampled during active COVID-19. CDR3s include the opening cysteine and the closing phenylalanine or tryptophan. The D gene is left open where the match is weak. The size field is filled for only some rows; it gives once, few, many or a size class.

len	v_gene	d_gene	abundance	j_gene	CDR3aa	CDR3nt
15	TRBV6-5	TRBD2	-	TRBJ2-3	CASWTSGGTRDTQYF	TGTGCCAGTTGGACTAGCGGGGGGACCCGAGATACGCAGTATTTT
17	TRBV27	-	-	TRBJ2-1	CARSPSPLQESYNEQFF	TGTGCCAGATCCCCCAGTCCCTTACAGGAGTCCTACAATGAGCAGTTCTTC
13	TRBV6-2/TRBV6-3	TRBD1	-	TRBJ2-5	CASSFRGRGTQYF	TGTGCCAGCAGTTTCAGGGGGCGTGGGACCCAGTACTTC
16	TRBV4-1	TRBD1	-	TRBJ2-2	CASSQRTGGRTGELFF	TGCGCCAGCAGCCAACGGACAGGGGGAAGGACCGGGGAGCTGTTTTTT
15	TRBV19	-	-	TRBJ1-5	CASSFPGQSNQPQHF	TGTGCCAGTAGTTTCCCGGGACAAAGCAATCAGCCCCAGCATTTT
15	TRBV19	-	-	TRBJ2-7	CASSLQGRVHYEQYF	TGTGCCAGTAGTCTACAGGGAAGGGTTCACTACGAGCAGTACTTC
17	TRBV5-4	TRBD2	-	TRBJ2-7	CASSFGLAGQTPYEQYF	TGTGCCAGCAGCTTCGGACTAGCGGGACAGACTCCCTACGAGCAGTACTTC
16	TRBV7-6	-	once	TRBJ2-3	CASSLGAAISTDTQYF	TGTGCCAGCAGCTTAGGCGCGGCCATTAGCACAGATACGCAGTATTTT
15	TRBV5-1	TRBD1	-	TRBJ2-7	CASSPYLQTGSEQYF	TGCGCCAGCAGCCCGTACCTCCAGACAGGGTCCGAGCAGTACTTC
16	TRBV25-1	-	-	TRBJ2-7	CASSAHQGGGSYEQYF	TGTGCCAGCAGTGCCCATCAGGGGGGTGGCTCCTACGAGCAGTACTTC
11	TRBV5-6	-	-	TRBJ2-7	CASSLSNEQYF	TGTGCCAGCAGCTTGAGCAACGAGCAGTACTTC
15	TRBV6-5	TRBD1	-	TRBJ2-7	CASSFRDRSTYEQYF	TGTGCCAGCAGCTTCCGGGACAGGTCAACCTACGAGCAGTACTTC
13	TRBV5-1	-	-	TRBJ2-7	CASYYKSSYEQYF	TGCGCCAGCTACTACAAATCATCCTACGAGCAGTACTTC
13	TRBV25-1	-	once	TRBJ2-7	CASSVPGASEQYF	TGTGCCAGCAGTGTTCCAGGGGCGAGTGAGCAGTACTTC
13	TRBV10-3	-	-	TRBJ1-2	CAISESGVEGYTF	TGTGCCATCAGTGAGTCCGGGGTCGAAGGCTACACCTTC
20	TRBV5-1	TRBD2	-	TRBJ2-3	CASSWRTSGGSVHSTDTQYF	TGCGCCAGCAGCTGGAGGACTAGCGGGGGGTCCGTCCATAGCACAGATACGCAGTATTTT
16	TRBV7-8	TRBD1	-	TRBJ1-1	CASSPTDRVLDTEAFF	TGTGCCAGCAGCCCAACGGACAGGGTCTTGGACACTGAAGCTTTCTTT
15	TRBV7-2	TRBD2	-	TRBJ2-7	CASSSGLAFSYEQYF	TGTGCCAGCAGCTCGGGACTAGCGTTTTCCTACGAGCAGTACTTC
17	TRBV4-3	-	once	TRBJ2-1	CASSQDLAGQTYNEQFF	TGCGCCAGCAGCCAAGACTTAGCGGGACAGACTTACAATGAGCAGTTCTTC
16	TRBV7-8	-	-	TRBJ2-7	CASSPSFGRLYYEQYF	TGTGCCAGCAGCCCTAGCTTTGGCCGCCTTTACTACGAGCAGTACTTC
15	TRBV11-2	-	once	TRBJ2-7	CASSPIRGRGYEQYF	TGTGCCAGCAGCCCAATTAGGGGGCGGGGATACGAGCAGTACTTC
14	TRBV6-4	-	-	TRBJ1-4	CASSAKAGREKLFF	TGTGCCAGCAGTGCTAAGGCAGGGCGGGAAAAACTGTTTTTT
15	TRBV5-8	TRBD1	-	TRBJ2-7	CASSLGTGGANEQYF	TGTGCCAGCAGCTTGGGGACAGGGGGTGCCAACGAGCAGTACTTC
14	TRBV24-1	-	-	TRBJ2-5	CATSDFLGEETQYF	TGTGCCACCAGTGACTTCCTAGGGGAAGAGACCCAGTACTTC
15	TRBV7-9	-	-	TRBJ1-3	CASSLLGPNGNTIYF	TGTGCCAGCAGCTTACTTGGGCCTAATGGAAACACCATATATTTT
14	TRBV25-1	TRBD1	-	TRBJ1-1	CASSARQGRTEAFF	TGTGCCAGCAGTGCCCGACAGGGAAGGACTGAAGCTTTCTTT
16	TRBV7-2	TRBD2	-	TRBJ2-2	CASSFAGGPNTGELFF	TGTGCCAGCAGCTTTGCGGGGGGCCCGAACACCGGGGAGCTGTTTTTT